This passage covers 26 T cell receptor beta chains from one sample sequenced in a study of T cells in Graves' hyperthyroidism and ophthalmopathy. TCR beta CDR3 region amplification was performed from RNA transcripts. The HTBI primer set was used in a first-round RT-PCR of the TCR CDR3. One entry per CDR3 protein results from TCRdb running MiXCR on the multiplex PCR reads. This sample carries hundreds of thousands of distinct CDR3 sequences, 11% to 15% of them seen once, and the ten largest clones take roughly 10%. Source material: blood. Receptors were obtained from a young woman with Graves' hyperthyroidism.

There are a few counts of this clonotype. The chain recombines TRBV28 with TRBJ2-7, with D unclear. The CDR3 covers 13 residues. Trimming shortened V by 8 bases and J by 2 bases, and 13 bases separated the two germline ends. Germline assignment: CDR1 MDHEN and CDR2 SYDVKM. The chain's CDR3 is CASGLGSTYEQYF. The DNA for the CDR3 is TGTGCCAGCGGTCTGGGCAGCACCTACGAGCAGTACTTC.

Ten or more counts support this clonotype. V is TRBV3-1 and J is TRBJ1-5; D gene uncertain. Germline loops: CDR1 LGHDT, CDR2 YNNKEL (reference sequence). The CDR3 has 12 amino acids. The germline V and J ends were trimmed by 1 base and 7 bases, with 5 bases remaining between them. The CDR3: CASSQVGQPQHF. CDR3 DNA sequence: TGTGCCAGCAGCCAAGTGGGACAGCCCCAGCATTTT.

There are a few counts of this clonotype. The gene calls are TRBV6-1 and TRBJ2-5, with TRBD1 matching over 7 bases. V lost 6 bases and J lost 0; bases outside the gene matches: 7. The V gene's germline CDR1 is MNHNS and CDR2 SASEGT. The CDR3 is made up of 15 amino acids. The CDR3 DNA reads as TGTGCCAGCAGCGAACAAGACAGGGACCAAGAGACCCAGTACTTC. It encodes CASSEQDRDQETQYF.

The chain carries TRBV3-1 and TRBJ2-4; maybe TRBD1 (5 bases). CDR1 and CDR2 from the germline V gene are LGHDT and YNNKEL (reference sequence). V lost 8 bases and J lost 6, with 14 bases in between. The CDR3 length is 13 residues. CDR3 sequence reads: CASGQLLGNIQYF. The CDR3 DNA sequence: TGTGCCAGCGGACAACTCCTTGGAAACATTCAGTACTTC.

V and J are TRBV7-8 and TRBJ2-7; a possible D gene is TRBD2 (6 bases). The length of the CDR3 is 15 residues. Trimming left V 7 bases short and J 1 base short, with 17 bases between. Germline V lookup: CDR1 SGHVS, CDR2 FQNEAQ. DNA for the CDR3: TGTGCCAGCAAAGAGTTACGGGGGAATTCCTACGAGCAGTACTTC. Translation: CASKELRGNSYEQYF.

This clonotype was seen only a few times. This sequence may be a read error, since a much larger clone differs from it by one base. The V and J genes are TRBV20-1 and TRBJ2-1; tentative D call: TRBD2 (6 bases). The CDR3 totals 14 residues. The germline CDR1 and CDR2 sequences are DFQATT and SNEGSKA (reference sequence). The CDR3 DNA sequence: TGCAGTGCCCCCAGAGGCGGGGATGGGAATGAGCAGTCCTTC. Translation gives CSAPRGGDGNEQSF.

The chain links TRBV19 to TRBJ2-1; D is undetermined. CDR3 size: 12 residues. Trimming removed 5 bases from V and 9 bases from J, with 11 bases in between. Germline loops: CDR1 LNHDA, CDR2 SQIVND (reference sequence). The CDR3 coding sequence is TGTGCCAGTAGTGTGGGGTCAGTTGAGCAGTTCTTC. Its protein product is CASSVGSVEQFF.

V usage is TRBV7-6 and J usage is TRBJ2-2; 10 nucleotides agree with TRBD2. From germline, CDR1 is SGHVS and CDR2 FNYEAQ. This CDR3 spans 15 amino acids. The V and J ends lost 5 bases and 10 bases, in that order; junction bases with no gene match: 10. Here the CDR3 reads CASSPVLAGVKELFF. The DNA of the CDR3 is TGTGCCAGCAGCCCGGTGCTAGCGGGAGTAAAGGAGCTGTTTTTT.

This clonotype was recorded at least ten times. V usage is TRBV13 and J usage is TRBJ2-4, with D perhaps TRBD1 or TRBD2 (5 bases each). The CDR3 covers 15 residues. Per the germline V gene, CDR1 is PRHDT and CDR2 is FYEKMQ (reference sequence). V was shortened by 3 bases and J by 6 bases, with 15 bases between the two germline ends. CDR3 sequence: CASSLGGGDANIQYF. CDR3 coding DNA: TGTGCCAGCAGCTTGGGTGGGGGAGATGCAAACATTCAGTACTTC.

This clonotype came up a few times. CDR3 in amino acids: CASSLTIYEQYF. The CDR3 DNA reads TGTGCCAGCAGCTTAACAATTTACGAGCAGTACTTC. V gene TRBV7-9 combines with J gene TRBJ2-7; no clear D gene. Looked up from germline, CDR1 is SEHNR and CDR2 is FQNEAQ (reference sequence). The CDR3 contains 12 residues. Trimming shortened V by 2 bases and J by 4 bases, and 6 bases separated the two germline ends. Using reference TRBV7-9 and TRBJ2-7 for the parts outside the CDR3, the full variable domain is DTGVSQNPRHKITKRGQNVTFRCDPISEHNRLYWYRQTLGQGPEFLTYFQNEAQLEKSRLLSDRFSAERPKGSFSTLEIQRTEQGDSAMYLCASSLTIYEQYFGPGTRLTVT.

In its sample, this clonotype was seen a few times. The CDR3 here is CAWSVTGAYEQYF. In DNA form, the CDR3 reads TGTGCCTGGAGTGTTACGGGAGCCTACGAGCAGTACTTC. This chain uses TRBV30 with TRBJ2-7; perhaps TRBD2 as D (6 bases). Germline V gene lookup returns CDR1 GTSNPN and CDR2 SVGIG (reference sequence). The CDR3 loop spans 13 amino acids. V lost 0 bases to trimming and J lost 2 bases, with 8 bases between them.

This clonotype was seen only a few times. This chain joins TRBV27 and TRBJ2-3, with 7 nucleotides matching TRBD2. V was clipped by 4 bases and J by 0 bases; unmatched bases: 4. The CDR3 totals 15 residues. Germline V gene lookup returns CDR1 MNHEY and CDR2 SMNVEV (reference sequence). The CDR3 coding sequence is TGTGCCAGCAGTTGGAGCGGGGCTAGCACAGATACGCAGTATTTT. Translated, it gives CASSWSGASTDTQYF.

Only a few counts were recorded for this clonotype. This chain uses TRBV3-1 with TRBJ2-1; TRBD1 agrees at 7 bases. CDR1 and CDR2 from the germline V gene are LGHDT and YNNKEL (reference sequence). V was pared by 1 base and J by 5 bases, with 5 bases of the junction left unmatched. CDR3 length: 15 amino acids. In DNA form, the CDR3 reads TGTGCCAGCAGCCAAGTAAACGACAGGGACAATGAGCAGTTCTTC. Translating gives CASSQVNDRDNEQFF.

The gene calls are TRBV5-6 and TRBJ2-3, with TRBD2 matching 8 bases. The V gene's germline CDR1 is SGHDT and CDR2 YYEEEE. The CDR3 has 15 residues. V shed 4 bases, J shed 3 bases, and the junction held 7 bases outside the gene matches. The CDR3 is CASSLWGLETDTQYF. DNA for the CDR3: TGTGCCAGCAGCCTTTGGGGACTAGAAACAGATACGCAGTATTTT.

This clonotype was observed a few times. This may stem from a read error, because a much larger clone lies one nucleotide away. The chain employs TRBV11-2 and TRBJ2-7; TRBD2 is a possible D gene (6 bases). The CDR3 sequence is 15 residues long. The germline gives CDR1 SGHAT, CDR2 FQNNGV. The CDR3 DNA sequence: TGTGCCAGCAGCTTAGTACGCGGGAAGGGCTACGGGCAGTACTTC. Translating it yields CASSLVRGKGYGQYF.

This clonotype was detected many times. This chain links TRBV7-8 with TRBJ2-1, with TRBD2 matching 14 bases. With V trimmed by 6 bases and J by 2 bases, 12 bases remained unmatched. CDR1 is SGHVS, CDR2 FQNEAQ, per germline. The CDR3 covers 19 residues. The CDR3 nucleotides are TGTGCCAGCAGTTCGGGACTAGCGGGGGAGCCCCTCACCTACAATGAGCAGTTCTTC. Translating it yields CASSSGLAGEPLTYNEQFF.

Concerning this clonotype: A much larger clone lies one base from this, so it may be a read error. This rearrangement joins TRBV18 to TRBJ2-1; 10 nucleotides align to TRBD1. CDR3 length: 13 amino acids. V trimming: 3 bases; J trimming: 9 bases; junction bases outside the gene matches: 2. Germline CDR1 KGHSH, CDR2 LQKENI. Here the CDR3 DNA reads TGTGCCAGCTCACCGAGGACAGGGGGTGAGCAGTTCTTC. This encodes CASSPRTGGEQFF. Supplemented by reference TRBV18 and TRBJ2-1, the full variable domain reads NAGVMQNPRHLVRRRGQEARLRCSPMKGHSHVYWYRQLPEEGLKFMVYLQKENIIDESGMPKERFSAEFPKEGPSILRIQQVVRGDSAAYFCASSPRTGGEQFFGPGTRLTVL.

This clonotype came up once. This chain uses TRBV24-1 with TRBJ1-6; possible D gene TRBD1, 5 bases. Germline lookup yields CDR1 KGHDR and CDR2 SFDVKD. The CDR3 is 18 amino acids. Trimming pared 5 bases from V and 0 bases from J, leaving 16 bases between. The CDR3 coding sequence is TGTGCCACCAGTGCTGCAGCAGGGCCCAGCTCCTATAATTCACCCCTCCACTTT. Amino acids: CATSAAAGPSSYNSPLHF.

This clonotype was detected many times. This chain links TRBV11-3 with TRBJ1-2, with TRBD1 matching 8 bases. The J segment lost 8 bases and the V segment lost 8 bases, leaving 4 bases of the junction unmatched. The germline V gene has CDR1 SGHNT and CDR2 YENEEA. This CDR3 has 11 residues. CDR3 bases: TGTGCCAGCGGGACAGGTCCCGGCTACACCTTC. Protein: CASGTGPGYTF.

The genes are TRBV5-1 and TRBJ2-2; 8 bases are a match to TRBD1. The germline CDR1 and CDR2 sequences are SGHRS and YFSETQ. CDR3 length equals 14 residues. Losses at the gene ends were 0 bases for V and 7 bases for J; bases not matched to a gene: 2. The CDR3 reads CASSLGQGIGELFF. CDR3 in DNA: TGCGCCAGCAGCTTGGGACAGGGGATCGGGGAGCTGTTTTTT.

The sample holds many counts of this clonotype. V and J are TRBV15 and TRBJ2-3; TRBD1 matches 8 bases. Per germline, CDR1 LNHNV and CDR2 YYDKDF (reference sequence). Trimming removed 9 bases from V and 0 bases from J; junction bases left unmatched: 5. This CDR3 has 14 residues. This CDR3 is CATRGQASTDTQYF. CDR3 DNA sequence: TGTGCCACTCGGGGACAGGCGAGCACAGATACGCAGTATTTT.

The chain employs TRBV4-1 and TRBJ2-1; 15 bases map to TRBD2. Germline CDR1 is MGHRA and CDR2 is YSYEKL. V trimming: 3 bases; J trimming: 8 bases; junction bases outside the gene matches: 5. This CDR3 has 16 amino acids. CDR3 DNA: TGCGCCAGCAGCCAGGCGGGACTAGCGGGAGGAGATGAGCAGTTCTTC. Translating gives CASSQAGLAGGDEQFF.

Many counts were recorded for this clonotype. This rearrangement joins TRBV3-1 to TRBJ2-7, with D possibly matching TRBD1 (5 bases). V was clipped by 1 base and J by 4 bases, with 11 bases between them. Germline V lookup: CDR1 LGHDT, CDR2 YNNKEL (reference sequence). The length of the CDR3 is 14 residues. In DNA form, the CDR3 reads TGTGCCAGCAGCCAAGTGCAGGGAAAGTACGAGCAGTACTTC. Amino acid sequence: CASSQVQGKYEQYF.

V usage is TRBV2 and J usage is TRBJ2-1; tentative D call: TRBD1 (5 bases). The germline gives CDR1 SNHLY, CDR2 FYNNEI. V lost 5 bases to trimming and J lost 2 bases, with 10 bases between them. This CDR3 region has 14 residues. This CDR3 reads CASSRGIPYNEQFF. The CDR3 nucleotides are TGTGCCAGCAGTAGGGGTATCCCCTACAATGAGCAGTTCTTC.

The table lists this clonotype with many counts. The V and J genes are TRBV13 and TRBJ2-7, with 8 bases that match TRBD1. The CDR3 length is 15 residues. Germline CDR1 is PRHDT and CDR2 is FYEKMQ (reference sequence). After removal of 5 bases from V and 2 bases from J, the junction contained 8 bases not matched to a gene. CDR3 residues: CASSRGAGQAYEQYF. The CDR3, as DNA: TGTGCCAGCAGCCGAGGGGCGGGACAGGCCTACGAGCAGTACTTC.

The chain is built from TRBV5-1 and TRBJ2-7, with 10 bases lining up with TRBD2. Germline CDR1 SGHRS, CDR2 YFSETQ. CDR3 length: 16 amino acids. The ends lost 0 bases at V and 3 bases at J; junction bases unmatched: 6. CDR3 sequence (DNA): TGCGCCAGCAGCTTGGGTGGAGGACTAGCGGTCTACGAGCAGTACTTC. Translation gives CASSLGGGLAVYEQYF.